This entry describes one T cell receptor (beta chain). This sample is drawn from a study of blood T cells in healthy people across ages. In germline, CDR1 is KGHDR, CDR2 SFDVKD. This CDR3 is built from 16 residues. Trimming left V 7 bases short and J 3 bases short, with 17 bases between. It was with a sample-barcoded 5' primer and a J-beta primer mix that a second PCR of about 7 to 12 cycles was run. TCRdb re-called the 5' RACE reads with MiXCR, one entry per CDR3 protein. This table has about 730,000 distinct CDR3 sequences, roughly 43% appearing once. What was sequenced was blood. V and J are TRBV24-1 and TRBJ2-2, with a tentative D call TRBD2 (7 bases). This TCR derives from a woman aged 55-70 years in good health. The CDR3: CATSGGGARDTGELFF. Here the CDR3 DNA reads TGTGCCACCAGCGGAGGGGGGGCCCGGGACACCGGGGAGCTGTTTTTT.